Each of the 8 T cell receptor beta chains below was sequenced from the same sample in a study of graft-versus-host responses after intestinal transplantation. TCRdb's table, derived via immunoSEQ multiplex PCR, lists solely in-frame clones and lacks some. The sample has some 45,000 clones; about 95% are singletons. The material was PBMCs, obtained about 320 days after intestinal transplant. The receptors come from a human patient who received an intestinal transplant, so some T cells may come from the graft donor.

The V call is TRBV11-2, the J call TRBJ2-3, with a tentative D call TRBD1 (5 bases). The CDR3 is 13 amino acids. CDR1 is SGHAT, CDR2 FQNNGV, per germline. V was shortened by 3 bases and J by 10 bases, with 14 bases between the two germline ends. The CDR3 region is CASSLGRVSAQYF. CDR3 DNA sequence: TGTGCCAGCAGCTTGGGCAGGGTATCTGCGCAGTATTTT.

The genes are TRBV9 and TRBJ2-7; 13 bases agree with TRBD2. Germline values: CDR1 SGDLS, CDR2 YYNGEE. The V and J ends lost 3 bases and 5 bases, in that order; junction bases with no gene match: 5. There are 15 residues in the CDR3. CDR3 in DNA: TGTGCCAGCAGCGCGGGACTAGCGGGAAGAGACGAGCAGTACTTC. Translating it yields CASSAGLAGRDEQYF.

This chain uses TRBV6-5 with TRBJ1-2; 7 positions match TRBD1. The V segment lost 5 bases and the J segment 4 bases; nucleotides outside the gene matches: 10. Germline V gives CDR1 MNHEY, CDR2 SVGAGI. The CDR3 loop spans 15 amino acids. CDR3 sequence (DNA): TGTGCCAGCAGTCCCTCCAGGGGGTGGGTCTATGGCTACACCTTC. This codes for CASSPSRGWVYGYTF.

This chain uses TRBV21-1 with TRBJ1-1; the table's D call of TRBD1 was not tested on the DNA. TRBV21-1 is a listed pseudogene. CDR3 length: 19 residues. CDR3 coding DNA: TGTGCCAGCAGCAAATGGCCCGGTGGGACAGAGAACATGAACACTGAAGCTTTCTTT. As protein: CASSKWPGGTENMNTEAFF.

This clone was observed a handful of times. This chain connects TRBV19 to TRBJ1-5; no reliable D call. This CDR3 contains 15 residues. With 0 bases removed from V and 9 bases from J, the gap between germline ends came to 15 bases. CDR1 LNHDA and CDR2 SQIVND come from the germline V gene (reference sequence). DNA for the CDR3: TGTGCCAGTAGTATAGATTCAGTGGCGGGTGGGCCCCAGCATTTT. Translating it yields CASSIDSVAGGPQHF.

V gene TRBV30 combines with J gene TRBJ2-6; weak D call: TRBD2 (6 bases). CDR3 length: 12 residues. CDR1 and CDR2 from the germline V gene are GTSNPN and SVGIG (reference sequence). Trimming took 8 bases from V and 13 from J, leaving 18 bases between them. DNA of the CDR3: TGTGCCGGGGGGATACAACTAAGAGTCCTGACTTTC. Translation: CAGGIQLRVLTF.

The chain joins TRBV5-1 to TRBJ2-7, with D perhaps TRBD2 (5 bases). Germline CDR1 is SGHRS and CDR2 is YFSETQ. Between the trimmed V and J ends, which lost 0 bases and 6 bases, there was a span of 19 bases. The CDR3 sequence is 16 residues long. CDR3 in amino acids: CASSLAVDVSGGEQYF. CDR3 nucleotides: TGCGCCAGCAGCTTGGCCGTAGACGTGAGCGGTGGCGAGCAGTACTTC.

The chain links TRBV4-2 to TRBJ1-2; 8 positions agree with TRBD1. Looked up from germline, CDR1 is LGHNA and CDR2 is YNFKEQ. The CDR3 covers 15 residues. The J segment lost 3 bases and the V segment lost 0 bases, leaving 3 bases of the junction unmatched. In nucleotides, the CDR3 is TGTGCCAGCAGCCAAGATCCACAGGGGGACTATGGCTACACCTTC. This encodes CASSQDPQGDYGYTF.